This T cell receptor (beta chain) was observed in a study of CD8+ T cells in alopecia areata. Study observations and caveats: Clonality in lesional scalp, especially alopecia totalis/universalis, exceeded that of normal scalp. In scalp, tofacitinib significantly decreased clonality and expanded CD8+ clones among the top 100. Between patients, shared TCR sequences were less clear than in mice. This was possibly due in part to HLA diversity in the patient population.

Worth noting for this clone: What it binds is not known.

Sequencing templates came from extracted RNA that was reverse transcribed into cDNA. TCRdb keeps only in-frame clones here, not all; method: immunoSEQ multiplex PCR. This table has 95,000 to 100,000 clones, roughly 56% appearing once. Treatment in this sample: oral pan-JAK inhibitor, 5-10 mg twice daily. Material: CD8+ T cells sorted from blood, obtained at approximately week 55, from a patient treated with tofacitinib. The TCR comes from a human donor with alopecia areata.

CDR3 in DNA: TGCGCCAGCAGCTTCGGTAACGGAGCCTACGAGCAGTACTTC. It specifies CASSFGNGAYEQYF. The chain employs TRBV5-1 and TRBJ2-7, with D unclear. The ends were cut back, 2 bases at V and 2 bases at J, with 11 bases in the middle. CDR3 length: 14 amino acids. Germline values: CDR1 SGHRS, CDR2 YFSETQ.